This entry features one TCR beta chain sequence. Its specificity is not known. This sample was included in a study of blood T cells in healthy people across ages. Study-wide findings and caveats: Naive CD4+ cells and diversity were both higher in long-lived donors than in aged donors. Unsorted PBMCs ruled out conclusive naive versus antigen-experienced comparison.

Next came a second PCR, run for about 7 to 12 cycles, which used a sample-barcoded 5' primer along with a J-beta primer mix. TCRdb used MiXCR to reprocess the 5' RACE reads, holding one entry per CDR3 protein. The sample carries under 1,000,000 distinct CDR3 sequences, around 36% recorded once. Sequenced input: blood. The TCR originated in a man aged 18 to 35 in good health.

CDR3 amino acids: CASSLQKTQFF. Here the CDR3 DNA reads TGTGCCAGCAGTTTACAAAAGACCCAGTTCTTC. The gene calls are TRBV12-3 or TRBV12-4 and TRBJ2-1; no firm D call. The CDR3 spans 11 residues. V lost 2 bases and J 13 bases, leaving 9 bases between the germline ends.